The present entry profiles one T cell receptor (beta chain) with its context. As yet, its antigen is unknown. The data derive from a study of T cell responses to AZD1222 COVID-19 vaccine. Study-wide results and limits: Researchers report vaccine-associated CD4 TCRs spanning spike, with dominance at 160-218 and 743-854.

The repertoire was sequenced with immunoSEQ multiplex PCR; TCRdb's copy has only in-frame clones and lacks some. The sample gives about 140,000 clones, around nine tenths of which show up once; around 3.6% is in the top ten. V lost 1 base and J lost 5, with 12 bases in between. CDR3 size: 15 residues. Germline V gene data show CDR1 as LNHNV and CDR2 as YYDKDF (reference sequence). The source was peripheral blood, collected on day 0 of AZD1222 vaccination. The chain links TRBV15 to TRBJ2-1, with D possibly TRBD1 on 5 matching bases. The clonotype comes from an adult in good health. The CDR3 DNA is TGTGCCACCAGCAGAGTAAGGGGCGCGGACAATGAGCAGTTCTTC. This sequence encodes CATSRVRGADNEQFF.